These 20 T cell receptor beta chains came from one sample sequenced in a study of blood T cell repertoires in COVID-19. Assay: immunoSEQ multiplex PCR; the TCRdb copy retains only in-frame clones and omits some. The table includes 350,000 to 550,000 clones, roughly nine tenths detected once. Input material: PBMCs or T cells enriched from blood (not recorded which). Source of these receptors: a man aged 25 to 40 who had recovered from COVID-19.

The chain links TRBV19 to TRBJ2-5; 8 bases fit TRBD1. Germline V gives CDR1 LNHDA, CDR2 SQIVND (reference sequence). The trim removed 4 bases at V and 5 bases at J, leaving 9 bases unmatched. This CDR3 comprises 15 residues. In DNA form, the CDR3 reads TGTGCCAGTAGTAGTTCAGGGGGCCCATGGGAGACCCAGTACTTC. Its protein is CASSSSGGPWETQYF.

V usage is TRBV6-5 and J usage is TRBJ1-1; 7 bases fit TRBD1. This CDR3 comprises 12 residues. The germline gives CDR1 MNHEY, CDR2 SVGAGI. V lost 5 bases and J lost 6; bases outside the gene matches: 3. In DNA, the CDR3 is TGTGCCAGCAGTCTACAGGGGTCTGAAGCTTTCTTT. Translating it yields CASSLQGSEAFF.

V gene TRBV3-1 (or the pseudogene TRBV3-2) combines with J gene TRBJ1-6; 9 nucleotides line up with TRBD1. V was pared by 4 bases and J by 10 bases, with 8 bases of the junction left unmatched. Germline CDR1 reads LGHDT; CDR2 reads YNNKEL (reference sequence). This CDR3 contains 15 residues. Here the CDR3 reads CASSRTGAGGSPLHF. The DNA of the CDR3 is TGTGCCAGCAGCCGGACAGGGGCTGGAGGATCACCCCTCCACTTT.

The V gene is TRBV27, the J gene TRBJ2-7, with D unresolved. CDR3 size: 14 residues. Germline CDR1 and CDR2: MNHEY and SMNVEV (reference sequence). V lost 3 bases and J 0 bases, leaving 9 bases between the germline ends. The DNA for the CDR3 is TGTGCCAGCAGTTTTAACGGTGCCTCCTACGAGCAGTACTTC. This codes for CASSFNGASYEQYF.

This chain connects TRBV5-1 to TRBJ2-2, with 10 nucleotides matching TRBD1. Germline values: CDR1 SGHRS, CDR2 YFSETQ. J was trimmed by 3 bases and V by 4 bases; bases with no gene match: 6. CDR3 length equals 16 residues. The CDR3 loop is CASSLRTGGDTGELFF. The CDR3 DNA reads as TGCGCCAGCAGCCTCAGGACAGGGGGTGACACCGGGGAGCTGTTTTTT.

Here the CDR3 DNA reads TGCAGTGCCAGTATTCCATGGGGTAGCGGCTACGAGCAGTACTTC. It encodes CSASIPWGSGYEQYF. The chain joins TRBV20-1 to TRBJ2-7, with D maybe TRBD2 (6 bases). V lost 6 bases, J lost 3 bases, and 21 bases lay in between. CDR3 length equals 15 residues. The germline gives CDR1 DFQATT, CDR2 SNEGSKA (reference sequence).

This chain joins TRBV5-1 and TRBJ2-7, with 8 bases lining up with TRBD1. V lost 3 bases and J lost 3; bases outside the gene matches: 5. Germline CDR1 and CDR2: SGHRS and YFSETQ. CDR3 length: 14 amino acids. CDR3 sequence reads: CASSWDRSIYEQYF. In nucleotides, the CDR3 is TGCGCCAGCAGCTGGGACAGGTCGATCTACGAGCAGTACTTC. The variable domain in full, completed from reference TRBV5-1 and TRBJ2-7, reads KAGVTQTPRYLIKTRGQQVTLSCSPISGHRSVSWYQQTPGQGLQFLFEYFSETQRNKGNFPGRFSGRQFSNSRSEMNVSTLELGDSALYLCASSWDRSIYEQYFGPGTRLTVT.

This chain links TRBV2 with TRBJ1-4, with 9 bases matching TRBD1. Germline-derived CDR1 and CDR2 are SNHLY and FYNNEI. The CDR3 is 18 residues long. V dropped 1 base and J dropped 4; count of bases not matched to a gene: 10. The CDR3 loop is CASSEETGGDLFNEKLFF. As DNA, the CDR3 is TGTGCCAGCAGTGAAGAAACAGGGGGCGATCTGTTTAATGAAAAACTGTTTTTT.

This clone was observed a single time. The CDR3 sequence: CASSPPGQASYGYTF. CDR3 coding DNA: TGTGCCAGCTCACCCCCGGGACAGGCTTCCTATGGCTACACCTTC. J is TRBJ1-2 and V is TRBV18, with 8 bases aligning to TRBD1. Germline V gene sequence: CDR1 KGHSH, CDR2 LQKENI. This CDR3 has 15 amino acids. The junction had 7 bases not matched to a gene; V was cut back by 3 bases and J by 4 bases.

V and J are TRBV7-9 and TRBJ1-6; TRBD1 agrees at 10 bases. Germline assignment: CDR1 SEHNR and CDR2 FQNEAQ (reference sequence). Trimming cost V 4 bases and J 9 bases; bases outside gene matches: 3. This CDR3 region has 14 residues. DNA for the CDR3: TGTGCCAGCAGCTCGGGACAGGGGTTTTCACCCCTCCACTTT. Translated: CASSSGQGFSPLHF.

The rearrangement uses TRBV18 and TRBJ2-5; possibly TRBD2 for D (5 bases). Germline CDR1 is KGHSH and CDR2 is LQKENI. The CDR3 has 11 residues. Between the trimmed V and J ends, which lost 2 bases and 9 bases, there was a span of 7 bases. The CDR3 is CASSPEGAQYF. CDR3 bases: TGTGCCAGCTCACCAGAGGGAGCCCAGTACTTC.

V usage is TRBV2 and J usage is TRBJ1-4, with D tentatively TRBD1 (6 bases). V was trimmed by 6 bases and J by 10 bases, leaving 18 bases between them. Germline V gene data show CDR1 as SNHLY and CDR2 as FYNNEI. There are 14 residues in the CDR3. CDR3 region: CASSPGTSAGKLFF. The CDR3, as DNA: TGTGCCAGCAGCCCCGGGACATCGGCGGGAAAACTGTTTTTT.

Here the CDR3 reads CASSEKGSGLANYEQYF. The CDR3 DNA sequence: TGTGCCAGCAGTGAAAAGGGGTCGGGACTAGCCAACTACGAGCAGTACTTC. The J gene is TRBJ2-7, the V gene TRBV6-1; TRBD2 aligns across 9 bases. Germline V gene lookup returns CDR1 MNHNS and CDR2 SASEGT. The V gene end was trimmed by 2 bases and the J gene end by 3 bases; junction bases not matched to a gene: 11. CDR3 size: 17 residues.

The rearrangement links TRBV24-1 to TRBJ2-1; TRBD2 agrees at 8 bases. Unmatched junction bases numbered 8, after V lost 3 bases and J lost 5 bases. The CDR3 totals 16 residues. Germline V lookup: CDR1 KGHDR, CDR2 SFDVKD. This CDR3 reads CATSDGGREGHNEQFF. The CDR3 DNA is TGTGCCACCAGTGATGGGGGACGGGAGGGCCACAATGAGCAGTTCTTC.

This chain uses TRBV28 with TRBJ2-5; tentative D call: TRBD1 (6 bases). V was pared by 5 bases and J by 2 bases, with 12 bases between. There are 14 residues in the CDR3. Per germline, CDR1 MDHEN and CDR2 SYDVKM. In DNA, the CDR3 is TGTGCCAGCAGTACACGACAGGTTCAAGAGACCCAGTACTTC. Its translation is CASSTRQVQETQYF.

This chain uses TRBV29-1 with TRBJ2-1; possible D gene TRBD1, 6 bases. Germline loops: CDR1 SQVTM, CDR2 ANQGSEA. V was trimmed by 0 bases and J by 6 bases, leaving 15 bases between them. CDR3 length: 15 residues. As DNA, the CDR3 is TGCAGCGTTGAAGATCCAGGCAGGGGTGGCAATGAGCAGTTCTTC. Its translation: CSVEDPGRGGNEQFF.

The CDR3 region has the DNA TGTGCCAGCCGTTGGGGACAGAGCACAGATACGCAGTATTTT. It specifies CASRWGQSTDTQYF. The chain employs TRBV6-5 and TRBJ2-3, with 7 bases aligning to TRBD1. V trimming: 8 bases; J trimming: 0 bases; junction bases outside the gene matches: 5. CDR1 is MNHEY and CDR2 is SVGAGI in the germline V gene. This CDR3 has 14 amino acids.

The chain has TRBV7-9 and TRBJ2-7; D unresolved. From germline, CDR1 is SEHNR and CDR2 FQNEAQ (reference sequence). The CDR3 contains 13 residues. V gave up 0 bases and J gave up 5 bases, with 8 bases separating them. CDR3 DNA sequence: TGTGCCAGCAGCTTAGCGGTCCGCGACGAGCAGTACTTC. It specifies CASSLAVRDEQYF.

The chain recombines TRBV6-5 with TRBJ2-7; the D is unclear. Per the germline V gene, CDR1 is MNHEY and CDR2 is SVGAGI. V lost 7 bases and J 0 bases, leaving 13 bases between the germline ends. The CDR3 runs 14 residues. The CDR3 loop reads CASKLFESSYEQYF. The DNA for the CDR3 is TGTGCCAGCAAACTTTTCGAATCCTCCTACGAGCAGTACTTC.

This clone was found once. The V call is TRBV4-1, the J call TRBJ2-7; TRBD2 matches 10 bases. V lost 4 bases to trimming and J lost 1 base; unmatched junction nucleotides: 10. There are 17 residues in the CDR3. Germline V gives CDR1 MGHRA, CDR2 YSYEKL. The CDR3 spells CASSLRHQREGSYEQYF. The CDR3 bases are TGCGCCAGCAGCCTCCGCCACCAGCGGGAGGGTTCCTACGAGCAGTACTTC.